This T cell receptor beta chain was sequenced during a study of blood T cells in healthy people across ages (dated by TCRdb to between 2014 and 2016). Regarding the complete study: In model experiments, template switching captured roughly one uniquely barcoded TCR beta cDNA molecule for every two T cells. For two donors (one aged 18 to 30 and one aged 80 or older), the study analyzed two additional independent replicas of 1 million unique cDNA reads from the same blood draw. To track age-related changes in TCR beta repertoire diversity, the study relied on deep sequencing normalized with unique cDNA molecular identifiers. To avoid experimental bias, donors of different ages were distributed randomly across sequencing lanes. Donors were grouped into four age groups: young (average roughly 17 years), middle-aged (around 39), aged (over 55) and long-lived (just over 80). The research as a whole found: As age increased, observed TCR beta diversity per million T cells dropped in a roughly linear way, and a significant reduction was already evident by age roughly 36. Donor CMV infection status was unknown, potentially confounding age-related changes in expanded clonotypes. A strong correlation was found between observed TCR beta diversity and the percentage of naive T cells measured by flow cytometry. Conclusive comparison of naive and antigen-experienced compartments was prevented by the profiling of bulk unsorted PBMCs. Compared with the aged group, the long-lived group had more naive CD4+ T cells, fewer expanded clones and increased TCR diversity, suggesting age selection. Estimates of total diversity based on one million sequenced T cells were considered lower bounds and underestimates.

The donors were roughly 40 Caucasian individuals from Russia, aged roughly 6 to 90 years, who were systemically healthy. Each donor gave approximately 9.3 milliliters of peripheral blood, collected into EDTA-treated Vacutainer tubes. PBMCs were isolated by Ficoll-Paque density-gradient centrifugation, with at least 6.5 million obtained per sample. Total RNA was extracted from PBMCs with Trizol reagent, with at least 5 micrograms obtained per sample. Naive CD45RAhigh/CD27high T cell percentages were measured by flow cytometry on a PBMC aliquot from every donor. Library prep was done by 5' RACE. The listed sequencing device is Illumina HiSeq 2500. The second PCR ran for roughly 6 to 11 cycles and used a J-beta primer mix along with a sample-barcoded 5' primer. A template-switch 5' adaptor carrying 12 random nucleotides introduced a unique molecular identifier onto each TCR beta cDNA molecule. At least 3 million CDR3-containing paired-end reads were obtained from each sample. The Mint cDNA synthesis kit, primed by a TRBC-specific oligonucleotide, was used to synthesize first-strand cDNA from all RNA. Following uracil-DNA glycosylase treatment, all cDNA underwent a first 18-cycle PCR with the universal primers M1SS and BC2_uni_R. The study's processing was this. Each sample was normalized by randomly selecting 1 million high-quality reads, each carrying a distinct molecular identifier. Reads sharing molecular identifiers were discarded rather than binned into consensus sequences. MiTCR, with a Q25 quality threshold and the strictest error-elimination algorithm, was used for CDR3 identification, clonotype clustering and error correction. A nonparametric unseen species model using Euler transformation provided a lower-bound estimate of total TCR beta diversity. Using fastp trimming at Q25 and MiXCR clonotype assembly, TCRdb reanalyzed the public sequencing data and kept in-frame beta chains. Rows are combined by CDR3 protein, so each entry shows the most common genes and DNA. None of the V and J calls come from the authors' own analysis; TCRdb made them. The sample includes hundreds of thousands of distinct CDR3 sequences, with 22% observed a single time. About 20% of the sample lies in the top ten.

V gives up 0 bases and J gives up 4 bases, and the segment between their germline ends measures 15 bases. The CDR3 has 17 amino acids, counting the end cysteine and phenylalanine. The only DNA kept is the CDR3, 51 bases in frame from the first base. The germline V gene encodes CDR1 LGHNA and CDR2 YSLEER. For this clonotype: The antigen it recognizes is unknown. Base-call qualities are not available, and no considerably larger clone is one nucleotide away.

The source material was blood. The origin of this receptor is a man in his sixties or seventies in good health. Recombination joined TRBV4-3 with TRBJ2-2; the D segment could be TRBD2, given 7 matching bases. In nucleotides, the sequence is TGCGCCAGCAGCCAAGATTTGGGAGGGGGGCCCACCGGGGAGCTGTTTTTT. It specifies CASSQDLGGGPTGELFF.